This T cell receptor (beta chain) was observed in a study of T cell changes during pregnancy in multiple sclerosis (dated by TCRdb to the late 2010s). With respect to the entire study: In women with multiple sclerosis, the researchers looked at how the T cell repertoire shifted as pregnancy progressed.

The protocol used for the library was the immunoSEQ multiplex PCR assay. Entries here come from immuneACCESS through TCRdb and include only in-frame sequences with V and J called. Some clones fail to appear in such tables; in the studies checked, an unresolved V gene covers under half of the shortfall, and the cause of the remainder is unknown. The sample has tens of thousands of clones on record, more than 85% of them singletons. Just under 2% of the sample comes from the top ten. Concerning this clone: What this receptor recognizes is not known. No qualities accompany the bases; no much larger clone lies one base away.

CDR3 length: 14 amino acids, cysteine to phenylalanine. Only the CDR3 portion is preserved as DNA: 42 bases, with reading frame beginning at the first base. V was cut back by 4 bases and J by 5 bases, leaving a gap of 17 bases between them. From the germline V gene, CDR1 is SQVTM and CDR2 is ANQGSEA. Source: CD4+ T cells from peripheral blood mononuclear cells, taken after pregnancy. Here the chain combines TRBV29-1 and TRBJ1-1, with no confident D gene call. The receptor's source is a female donor in good health, enrolled as a control in a pregnancy study. The DNA sequence reads TGCAGCGTTGCCGTGGCGGCCGTGCAGACTGAAGCTTTCTTT. This gives the protein CSVAVAAVQTEAFF. Reference TRBV29-1 and TRBJ1-1 proteins supply the regions before and after the CDR3; the full variable domain is: SAVISQKPSRDICQRGTSLTIQCQVDSQVTMMFWYRQQPGQSLTLIATANQGSEATYESGFVIDKFPISRPNLTFSTLTVSNMSPEDSSIYLCSVAVAAVQTEAFFGQGTRLTVV.